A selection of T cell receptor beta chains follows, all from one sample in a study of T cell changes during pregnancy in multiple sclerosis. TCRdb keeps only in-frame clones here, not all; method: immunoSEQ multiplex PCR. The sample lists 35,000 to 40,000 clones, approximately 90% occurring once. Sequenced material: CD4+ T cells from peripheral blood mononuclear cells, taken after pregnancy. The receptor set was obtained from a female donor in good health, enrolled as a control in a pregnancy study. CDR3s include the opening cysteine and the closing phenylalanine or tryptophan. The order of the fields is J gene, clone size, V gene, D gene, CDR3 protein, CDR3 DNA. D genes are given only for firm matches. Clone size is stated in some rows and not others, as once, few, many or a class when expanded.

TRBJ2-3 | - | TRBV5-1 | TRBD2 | CASSSLGLAGRTDTQYF | TGCGCCAGCAGCTCCCTGGGGCTAGCGGGGCGCACAGATACGCAGTATTTT
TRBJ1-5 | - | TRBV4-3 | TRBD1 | CASSQDMDRGQHF | TGCGCCAGCAGCCAAGATATGGACAGGGGCCAGCATTTT
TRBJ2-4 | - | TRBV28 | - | CASSPRREGNIQYF | TGTGCCAGCAGCCCTAGGAGGGAAGGAAACATTCAGTACTTC
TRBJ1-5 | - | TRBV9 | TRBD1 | CASSVGQGGNQPQHF | TGTGCCAGCAGCGTAGGCCAGGGGGGCAATCAGCCCCAGCATTTT
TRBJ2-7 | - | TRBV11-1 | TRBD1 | CASSLGDSLYEQYF | TGTGCCAGCAGCTTGGGGGACAGTCTATACGAGCAGTACTTC
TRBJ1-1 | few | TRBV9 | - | CASSVRTGDTEAFF | TGTGCCAGCAGCGTTAGGACTGGAGACACTGAAGCTTTCTTT
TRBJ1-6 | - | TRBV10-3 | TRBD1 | CAITRDSYNSPLHF | TGTGCCATTACCAGGGACAGCTATAATTCACCCCTCCACTTT
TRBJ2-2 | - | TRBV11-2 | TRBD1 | CASSWGTVNTGELFF | TGTGCCAGCAGCTGGGGGACAGTGAACACCGGGGAGCTGTTTTTT
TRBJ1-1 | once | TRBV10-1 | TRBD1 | CASRRTGGTEAFF | TGCGCCAGCAGAAGGACAGGGGGCACTGAAGCTTTCTTT
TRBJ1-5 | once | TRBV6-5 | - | CASSYERQGNQPQHF | TGTGCCAGCAGTTACGAGAGGCAGGGAAATCAGCCCCAGCATTTT
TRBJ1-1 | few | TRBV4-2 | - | CASSQDDRWNTEAFF | TGTGCCAGCAGCCAAGATGACAGGTGGAACACTGAAGCTTTCTTT
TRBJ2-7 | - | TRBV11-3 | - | CASSLTENYEQYF | TGTGCCAGCAGCTTGACAGAAAACTACGAGCAGTACTTC
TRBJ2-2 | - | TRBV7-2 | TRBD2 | CASSRRRAGGNTGELFF | TGTGCCAGCAGCCGCCGGCGGGCGGGGGGGAACACCGGGGAGCTGTTTTTT
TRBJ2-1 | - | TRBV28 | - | CASSLSLESRGYNNEQFF | TGTGCCAGCAGTTTATCCCTCGAGTCCCGCGGTTATAACAATGAGCAGTTCTTC
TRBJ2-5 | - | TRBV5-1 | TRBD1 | CASSLGQGAKETQYF | TGCGCCAGCAGCTTGGGACAGGGTGCGAAAGAGACCCAGTACTTC
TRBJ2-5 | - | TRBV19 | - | CASSSGTGIAQYF | TGTGCCAGTAGTTCCGGGACTGGGATTGCCCAGTACTTC
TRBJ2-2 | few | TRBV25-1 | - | CASSDFRGFNTGELFF | TGTGCCAGCAGTGACTTTCGCGGGTTTAACACCGGGGAGCTGTTTTTT
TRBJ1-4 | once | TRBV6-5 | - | CASSSSGTTNEKLFF | TGTGCCAGCAGTTCCTCCGGGACAACTAATGAAAAACTGTTTTTT
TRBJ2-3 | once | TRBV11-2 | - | CASSLDGGPDTQYF | TGTGCCAGCAGCTTAGACGGGGGTCCAGATACGCAGTATTTT
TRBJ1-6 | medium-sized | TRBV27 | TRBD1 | CASSLRGTTGANNSPLHF | TGTGCCAGCAGTTTAAGGGGCACGACAGGGGCTAATAATTCACCCCTCCACTTT
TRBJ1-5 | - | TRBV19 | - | CASSIDQGTYNQPQHF | TGTGCCAGTAGTATAGATCAGGGGACATACAATCAGCCCCAGCATTTT
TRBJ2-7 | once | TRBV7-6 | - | CASSLDEGGEQYF | TGTGCCAGCAGCTTAGATGAGGGAGGCGAGCAGTACTTC
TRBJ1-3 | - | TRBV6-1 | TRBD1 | CASRATGAGNTIYF | TGTGCCAGCAGGGCTACAGGGGCTGGAAACACCATATATTTT
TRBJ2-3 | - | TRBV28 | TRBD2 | CASSHTIAGDTDTQYF | TGTGCCAGCAGCCACACTATAGCGGGAGACACAGATACGCAGTATTTT
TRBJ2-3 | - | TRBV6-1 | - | CANGGGGDGTDTQYF | TGTGCCAACGGGGGAGGGGGAGATGGAACAGATACGCAGTATTTT
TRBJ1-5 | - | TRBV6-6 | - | CASSYRGSDQPQHF | TGTGCCAGCAGTTATCGAGGCTCAGATCAGCCCCAGCATTTT
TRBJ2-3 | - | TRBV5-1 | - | CASSSGERISDTQYF | TGCGCCAGCAGCTCCGGGGAGCGAATCTCTGATACGCAGTATTTT
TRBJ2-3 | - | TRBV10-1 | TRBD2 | CASSESTRGGTDTQYF | TGCGCCAGCAGTGAGTCTACGCGGGGGGGCACAGATACGCAGTATTTT
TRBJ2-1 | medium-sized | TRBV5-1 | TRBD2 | CASSLALAGGAFF | TGCGCCAGCAGCTTGGCACTAGCGGGAGGAGCTTTCTTC
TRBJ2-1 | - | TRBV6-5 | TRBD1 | CASSYDRGEGEQFF | TGTGCCAGCAGTTACGACAGGGGAGAGGGTGAGCAGTTCTTC
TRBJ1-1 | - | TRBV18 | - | CASSRETVMNTEAFF | TGTGCCAGCTCACGTGAGACAGTCATGAACACTGAAGCTTTCTTT
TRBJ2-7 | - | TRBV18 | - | CASSPGAGFYEQYF | TGTGCCAGCTCCCCCGGCGCAGGGTTCTACGAGCAGTACTTC
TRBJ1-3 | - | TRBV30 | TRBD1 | CAWSPGQGNGNTIYF | TGTGCCTGGAGTCCTGGACAGGGAAATGGAAACACCATATATTTT
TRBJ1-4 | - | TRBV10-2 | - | CASSEARPGGADEKLFF | TGCGCCAGCAGTGAGGCTCGGCCGGGGGGCGCAGATGAAAAACTGTTTTTT
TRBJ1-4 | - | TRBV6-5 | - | CASSYKGATNEKLFF | TGTGCCAGCAGTTACAAGGGGGCAACTAATGAAAAACTGTTTTTT
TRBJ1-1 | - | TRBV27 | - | CASSLGRGGNTEAFF | TGTGCCAGCAGTTTAGGAAGGGGAGGGAACACTGAAGCTTTCTTT
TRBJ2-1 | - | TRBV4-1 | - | CASSQAGGTNNEQFF | TGCGCCAGCAGCCAAGCAGGGGGGACGAACAATGAGCAGTTCTTC
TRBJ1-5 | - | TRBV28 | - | CASSSLFGQYQPQHF | TGTGCCAGCAGCTCCCTTTTTGGACAGTATCAGCCCCAGCATTTT
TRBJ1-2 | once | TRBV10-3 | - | CAIQQGSANYGYTF | TGTGCCATCCAGCAGGGGTCCGCTAACTATGGCTACACCTTC
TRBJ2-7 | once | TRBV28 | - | CASSLPAGSFYEQYF | TGTGCCAGCAGTTTACCGGCAGGATCTTTCTACGAGCAGTACTTC
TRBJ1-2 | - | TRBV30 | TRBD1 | CAWSMDRGFYGYTF | TGTGCCTGGAGCATGGACAGGGGGTTCTATGGCTACACCTTC
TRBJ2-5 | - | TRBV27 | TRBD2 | CASSLSGTSGGNWKETQYF | TGTGCCAGCAGTTTATCGGGGACTAGCGGGGGGAATTGGAAAGAGACCCAGTACTTC
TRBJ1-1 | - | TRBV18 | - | CASSPPGQKMNTEAFF | TGTGCCAGCTCACCCCCTGGACAGAAAATGAACACTGAAGCTTTCTTT
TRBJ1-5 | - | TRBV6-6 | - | CASSYSAGPQPQHF | TGTGCCAGCAGTTACTCGGCAGGGCCGCAGCCCCAGCATTTT
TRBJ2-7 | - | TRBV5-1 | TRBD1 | CASSFNGQGFYEQYF | TGCGCCAGCAGCTTTAATGGACAGGGTTTCTACGAGCAGTACTTC
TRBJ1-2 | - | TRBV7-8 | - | CASSYREGNYGYTF | TGTGCCAGCAGCTACAGGGAAGGGAACTATGGCTACACCTTC
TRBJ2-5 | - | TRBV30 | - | CAWTSEGRGETQYF | TGTGCCTGGACCTCGGAGGGCCGGGGAGAGACCCAGTACTTC
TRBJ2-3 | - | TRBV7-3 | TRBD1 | CASSLISGQGISTDTQYF | TGTGCCAGCAGCTTAATTTCCGGACAGGGAATAAGCACAGATACGCAGTATTTT
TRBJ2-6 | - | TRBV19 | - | CASSIRGSGANVLTF | TGTGCCAGTAGTATAAGGGGATCTGGGGCCAACGTCCTGACTTTC
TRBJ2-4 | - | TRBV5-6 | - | CASSSPVRGEMKNIQYF | TGTGCCAGCAGCTCCCCTGTCAGGGGGGAGATGAAAAACATTCAGTACTTC
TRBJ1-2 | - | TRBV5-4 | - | CASSPKGENYGYTF | TGTGCCAGCAGCCCGAAGGGGGAAAACTATGGCTACACCTTC
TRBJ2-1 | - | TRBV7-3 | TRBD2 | CASSLRRAGGRYNEQFF | TGTGCCAGCAGCTTAAGAAGAGCGGGGGGGCGGTACAATGAGCAGTTCTTC
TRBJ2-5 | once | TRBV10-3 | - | CAIRQGLQETQYF | TGTGCCATCAGGCAGGGACTCCAAGAGACCCAGTACTTC
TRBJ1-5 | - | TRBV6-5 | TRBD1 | CASSYSGTGFNQPQHF | TGTGCCAGCAGTTACTCGGGGACAGGGTTCAATCAGCCCCAGCATTTT
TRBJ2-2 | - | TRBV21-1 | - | CASSKLARERGAGDTGELFF | TGTGCCAGCAGCAAACTTGCCAGGGAACGGGGAGCGGGGGACACCGGGGAGCTGTTTTTT
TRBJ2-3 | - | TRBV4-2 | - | CASSQVVGATDTQYF | TGTGCCAGCAGCCAAGTAGTGGGGGCCACAGATACGCAGTATTTT
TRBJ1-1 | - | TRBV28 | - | CASSYQEGTEAFF | TGTGCCAGCAGTTATCAGGAGGGCACTGAAGCTTTCTTT
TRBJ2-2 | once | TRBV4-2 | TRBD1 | CASSQDWGQGAGELFF | TGTGCCAGCAGCCAAGATTGGGGACAGGGTGCCGGGGAGCTGTTTTTT
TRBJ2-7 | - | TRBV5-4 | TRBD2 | CASSSPTSRGEQYF | TGTGCCAGCAGCTCCCCGACTAGCCGGGGCGAGCAGTACTTC
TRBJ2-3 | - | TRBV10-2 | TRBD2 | CASRTSGGTDTQYF | TGCGCCAGTAGGACTAGCGGGGGTACAGATACGCAGTATTTT